The rows below give T cell receptor beta chains drawn from one sample of a study of shared clonotypes between healthy human individuals. Sequenced by immunoSEQ multiplex PCR; TCRdb stores in-frame clones only, minus some. Found here are hundreds of thousands of clones, about 92% of them singletons; the top ten hold roughly 24%. Sequenced sample: naive CD8+ T cells sorted from blood. The source is a man aged 30-40 years in good health. Both conserved end residues are part of each CDR3. D genes are given only for firm matches. Not every row has a clone size; where given, it reads once, few, many or a size class.

abundance	v_gene	d_gene	j_gene	CDR3nt	CDR3aa
few	TRBV7-9	.	TRBJ1-2	TGTGCCAGCAGCTCCACCGGGACACTGGGCTATGGCTACACCTTC	CASSSTGTLGYGYTF
.	TRBV5-5	.	TRBJ1-3	TGTGCCAGCAGCGAGCTCGTCTCCTCTGGAAACACCATATATTTT	CASSELVSSGNTIYF
.	TRBV4-1	.	TRBJ2-1	TGCGCCAGCAGCCAAGATAGGGGACTTAGCTCCTACAATGAGCAGTTCTTC	CASSQDRGLSSYNEQFF
.	TRBV27	.	TRBJ2-7	TGTGCCAGCTCAGAGGGGTACTACGAGCAGTACTTC	CASSEGYYEQYF
.	TRBV25-1	TRBD1	TRBJ2-1	TGTGCCAGCAGTGACCCAGGGGGCGCCGTCAATGAGCAGTTCTTC	CASSDPGGAVNEQFF
.	TRBV6-1	TRBD2	TRBJ2-7	TGTGCCAGCAGCCCCGGGGCCAGCGGGAGCCACGAGCAGTACTTC	CASSPGASGSHEQYF
.	TRBV10-3	.	TRBJ2-5	TGTGCCATCAGTGAGTGGAGACAAGAGACCCAGTACTTC	CAISEWRQETQYF
once	TRBV10-2	.	TRBJ2-7	TGCGCCAGCAGTGAGTTCAGGGGCTACGAGCAGTACTTC	CASSEFRGYEQYF
.	TRBV27	.	TRBJ2-5	TGTGCCAGCAGTCTCTCTAGGGCGGGCGGACCCGGGTACTTC	CASSLSRAGGPGYF
once	TRBV27	TRBD2	TRBJ2-7	TGTGCCAGCAGTTTACCCGCGGGAGCGAAGTACTTC	CASSLPAGAKYF
.	TRBV10-3	.	TRBJ2-1	TGTGCCATCAGTGAGCACAGTCCAAATGAGCAGTTCTTC	CAISEHSPNEQFF
.	TRBV25-1	TRBD2	TRBJ2-3	TGTGCCAGCATCTTAAGCGGGAGTCCTGCAGATACGCAGTATTTT	CASILSGSPADTQYF
.	TRBV18	.	TRBJ2-7	TGTGCCAGCTCACCTACGGGACACTCCTACGAGCAGTACTTC	CASSPTGHSYEQYF
.	TRBV4-1	TRBD2	TRBJ2-1	TGCGCCAGCAGCCAAGCGCGGATAGCGGGAGCAACCTACAATGAGCAGTTCTTC	CASSQARIAGATYNEQFF
.	TRBV30	.	TRBJ2-6	TGTGCCTCCCGAGGAAGCTCCAACGTCCTGACTTTC	CASRGSSNVLTF
.	TRBV27	TRBD2	TRBJ2-2	TGTGCCAGCAGTCCAGCGACTAGCGGGAGTTACACCGGGGAGCTGTTTTTT	CASSPATSGSYTGELFF
.	TRBV6-5	TRBD1	TRBJ1-5	TGTGCCAGCACCCTGAGAGCAGGGGGCGATCAGCCCCAGCATTTT	CASTLRAGGDQPQHF
.	TRBV28	.	TRBJ1-1	TGTGCCAGCACCCCTCCGGGGGCCACTGAAGCTTTCTTT	CASTPPGATEAFF
.	TRBV28	.	TRBJ2-7	TGTGCCAGCAGACAAGATACAGGCAGGGGGGCGGACGAGCAGTACTTC	CASRQDTGRGADEQYF
.	TRBV29-1	.	TRBJ2-1	TGCAGCGTTGAAGATCCCGGGAGTCTGGTCTACAATGAGCAGTTCTTC	CSVEDPGSLVYNEQFF
.	TRBV9	TRBD1	TRBJ2-7	TGTGCCAGCAGCGTTACAGGGGGGTCCACCTACGAGCAGTACTTC	CASSVTGGSTYEQYF
once	TRBV9	TRBD2	TRBJ2-3	TGTGCCAGCAGCTTAGCGGGAGTCACAGATACGCAGTATTTT	CASSLAGVTDTQYF
.	TRBV6-5	.	TRBJ1-5	TGTGCCAGCAGTTACCTGGCCCATCAGCCCCAGCATTTT	CASSYLAHQPQHF
.	TRBV7-9	TRBD1	TRBJ1-5	TGTGCCAGCAGCTTAGGAGGGGGCTCTGATCAGCCCCAGCATTTT	CASSLGGGSDQPQHF
.	TRBV7-9	TRBD1	TRBJ1-3	TGTGCCAGCAGCTTATTCGACAGGGGGCGAAACACCATATATTTT	CASSLFDRGRNTIYF
.	TRBV5-1	TRBD2	TRBJ2-1	TGCGCCAGCAGCCCGACCGGGACTACTACATCCTACAATGAGCAGTTCTTC	CASSPTGTTTSYNEQFF
.	TRBV27	TRBD1	TRBJ2-5	TGTGCCAGCAGTTTCGGGACAGAAGAGACCCAGTACTTC	CASSFGTEETQYF
once	TRBV28	.	TRBJ2-5	TGTGCCAGCAGCTCCGGACAGTTTCGGAAGACCCAGTACTTC	CASSSGQFRKTQYF
.	TRBV27	.	TRBJ1-4	TGTGCCAGCAGCAAACTACTCTCAACTAATGAAAAACTGTTTTTT	CASSKLLSTNEKLFF
.	TRBV5-4	.	TRBJ2-1	TGTGCCAGCAGCTTGATATTAGAGCGGTACAATGAGCAGTTCTTC	CASSLILERYNEQFF
.	TRBV7-3	.	TRBJ2-1	TGTGCCAGCAGCTTAAACGCGGTCAAAGAGCAGTTCTTC	CASSLNAVKEQFF
.	TRBV28	.	TRBJ2-3	TGTGCCAGCAGTCTCAGCCTCGGTGGCACAGATACGCAGTATTTT	CASSLSLGGTDTQYF
.	TRBV9	TRBD2	TRBJ2-3	TGTGCCAGCAGCCCCCGAGCTAGCGGGAGCACAGATACGCAGTATTTT	CASSPRASGSTDTQYF
.	TRBV29-1	.	TRBJ2-2	TGCAGCGCACAGGGAGTTCTGGCCGGGGAGCTGTTTTTT	CSAQGVLAGELFF
.	TRBV28	.	TRBJ2-3	TGTGCCAGCTATATCACAGCGATTCGGGGGCCAGATACGCAGTATTTT	CASYITAIRGPDTQYF
.	TRBV28	TRBD1	TRBJ2-5	TGTGCCAGCAGTTATTCCCCAGGGGGCGTCCAAGAGACCCAGTACTTC	CASSYSPGGVQETQYF
.	TRBV7-9	.	TRBJ2-7	TGTGCCAGCAGTCACATCGACGGGGCTAGTGAATCCTACGAGCAGTACTTC	CASSHIDGASESYEQYF
.	TRBV4-1	TRBD2	TRBJ2-1	TGCGCCAGCCCCCACCAGCGGGAGGTTTGGAACAATGAGCAGTTCTTC	CASPHQREVWNNEQFF
.	TRBV27	.	TRBJ2-5	TGTGCCAGCAGTACGAGAAACGGGATCTCCGGTGTCGGGTCCCAGTACTTC	CASSTRNGISGVGSQYF
.	TRBV29-1	TRBD2	TRBJ2-7	TGCAGCGTTGACGGGGGGAGCACGCTTGGGCAGTACTTC	CSVDGGSTLGQYF
.	TRBV28	.	TRBJ2-3	TGTGCCAGCAGTTTTGTAGTCCGACCGGCAGATACGCAGTATTTT	CASSFVVRPADTQYF
once	TRBV2	.	TRBJ2-5	TGTGCCAGCCAACGGGATAGGAGGTACCAAGAGACCCAGTACTTC	CASQRDRRYQETQYF
.	TRBV28	TRBD2	TRBJ2-1	TGTGCCAGCAGTTCTGTGACTAGCGGGAGCCTTAATGAGCAGTTCTTC	CASSSVTSGSLNEQFF
.	TRBV25-1	TRBD2	TRBJ2-1	TGTGCCAGCAGTGAATCCCTCGGACTAGCGGACTCCTACAATGAGCAGTTCTTC	CASSESLGLADSYNEQFF
.	TRBV19	.	TRBJ2-7	TGTGCCAGTAGTATACTTCGATCGGGGGAGTCCGAGCAGTACTTC	CASSILRSGESEQYF
once	TRBV7-9	TRBD1	TRBJ2-7	TGTGCCAGCAGTCAGGGACAGACAACCTACGAGCAGTACTTC	CASSQGQTTYEQYF
.	TRBV15	.	TRBJ2-7	TGTGCCACCAGCAGAGACCTACTAACCTCCTACGAGCAGTACTTC	CATSRDLLTSYEQYF
once	TRBV7-2	.	TRBJ2-3	TGTGCCAGCAGCTTATTAGCGGCCCTGGGCGGAGATACGCAGTATTTT	CASSLLAALGGDTQYF
.	TRBV25-1	TRBD2	TRBJ2-7	TGTGCCAGCAGGGGGACTAGCGGGAACTACGAGCAGTACTTC	CASRGTSGNYEQYF
.	TRBV9	.	TRBJ1-1	TGTGCCAGCAGCCGAATTGGGGGGTCGAACACTGAAGCTTTCTTT	CASSRIGGSNTEAFF
.	TRBV4-1	.	TRBJ2-5	TGCGCCAGCAGCCCCTCGGGGGACCAAGAGACCCAGTACTTC	CASSPSGDQETQYF